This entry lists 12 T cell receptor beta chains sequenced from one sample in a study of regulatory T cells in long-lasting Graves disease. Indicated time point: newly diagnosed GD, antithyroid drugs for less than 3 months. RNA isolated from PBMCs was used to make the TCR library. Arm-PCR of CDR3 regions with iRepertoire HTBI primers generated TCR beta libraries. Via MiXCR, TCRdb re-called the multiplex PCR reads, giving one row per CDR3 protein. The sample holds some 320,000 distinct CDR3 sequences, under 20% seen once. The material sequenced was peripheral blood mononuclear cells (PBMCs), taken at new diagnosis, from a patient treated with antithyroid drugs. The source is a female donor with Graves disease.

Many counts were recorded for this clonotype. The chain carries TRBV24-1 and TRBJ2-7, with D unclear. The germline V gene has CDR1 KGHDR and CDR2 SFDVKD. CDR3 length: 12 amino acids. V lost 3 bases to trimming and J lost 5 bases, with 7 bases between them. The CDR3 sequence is CATSDEGDEQYF. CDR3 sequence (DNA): TGTGCCACCAGTGATGAAGGAGACGAGCAGTACTTC.

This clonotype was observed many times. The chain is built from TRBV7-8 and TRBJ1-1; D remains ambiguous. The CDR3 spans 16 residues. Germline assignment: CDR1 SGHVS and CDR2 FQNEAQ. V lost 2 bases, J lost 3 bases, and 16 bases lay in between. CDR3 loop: CASSLRTWTVDTEAFF. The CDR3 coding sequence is TGTGCCAGCAGCTTACGGACTTGGACCGTGGACACTGAAGCTTTCTTT. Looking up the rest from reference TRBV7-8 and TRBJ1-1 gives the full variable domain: GAGVSQSPRYKVAKRGQDVALRCDPISGHVSLFWYQQALGQGPEFLTYFQNEAQLDKSGLPSDRFFAERPEGSVSTLKIQRTQQEDSAVYLCASSLRTWTVDTEAFFGQGTRLTVV.

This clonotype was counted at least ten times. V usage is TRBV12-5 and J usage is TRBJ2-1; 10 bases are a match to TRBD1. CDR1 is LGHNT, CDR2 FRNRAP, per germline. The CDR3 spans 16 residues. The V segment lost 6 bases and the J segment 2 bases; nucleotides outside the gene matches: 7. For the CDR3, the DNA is TGTGCTAGTGGCAAAGGGACAGGGGTACCCTACAATGAGCAGTTCTTC. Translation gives CASGKGTGVPYNEQFF.

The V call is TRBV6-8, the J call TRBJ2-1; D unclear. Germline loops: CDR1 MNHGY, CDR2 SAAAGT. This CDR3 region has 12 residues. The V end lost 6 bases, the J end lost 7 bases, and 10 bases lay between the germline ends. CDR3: CASRKRTNEQFF. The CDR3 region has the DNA TGTGCCAGCAGAAAACGTACGAATGAGCAGTTCTTC.

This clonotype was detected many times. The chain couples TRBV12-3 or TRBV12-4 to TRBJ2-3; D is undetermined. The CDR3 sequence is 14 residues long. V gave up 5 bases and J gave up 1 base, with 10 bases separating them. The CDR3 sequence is CASSPRSRTDTQYF. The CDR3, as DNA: TGTGCCAGCAGTCCCCGGTCCCGCACAGATACGCAGTATTTT.

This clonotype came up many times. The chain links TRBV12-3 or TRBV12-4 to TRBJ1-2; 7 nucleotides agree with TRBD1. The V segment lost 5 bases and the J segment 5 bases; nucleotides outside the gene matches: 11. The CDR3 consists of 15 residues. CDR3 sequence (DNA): TGTGCCAGCAGTCCAGGACAGGAGCCGCAATATGGCTACACCTTC. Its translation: CASSPGQEPQYGYTF.

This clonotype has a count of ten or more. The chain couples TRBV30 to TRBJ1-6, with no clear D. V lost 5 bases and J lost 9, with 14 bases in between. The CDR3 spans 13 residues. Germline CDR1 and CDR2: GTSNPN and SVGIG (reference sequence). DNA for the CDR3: TGTGCCTGGTCTACACCAAATCCTTCACCCCTCCACTTT. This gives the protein CAWSTPNPSPLHF.

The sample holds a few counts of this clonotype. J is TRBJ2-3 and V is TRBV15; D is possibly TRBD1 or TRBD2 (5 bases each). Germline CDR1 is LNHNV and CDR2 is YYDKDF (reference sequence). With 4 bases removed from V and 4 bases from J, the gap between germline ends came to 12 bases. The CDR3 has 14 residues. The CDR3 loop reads CATSKEAGPDTQYF. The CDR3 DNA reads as TGTGCCACCAGCAAGGAGGCAGGGCCAGATACGCAGTATTTT.

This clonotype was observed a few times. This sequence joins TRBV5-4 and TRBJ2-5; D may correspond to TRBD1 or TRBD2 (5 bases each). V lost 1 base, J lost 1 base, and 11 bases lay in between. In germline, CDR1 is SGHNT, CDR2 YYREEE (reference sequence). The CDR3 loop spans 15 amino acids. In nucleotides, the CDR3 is TGTGCCAGCAGCTTGAATTTCGGGACCCAAGAGACCCAGTACTTC. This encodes CASSLNFGTQETQYF.

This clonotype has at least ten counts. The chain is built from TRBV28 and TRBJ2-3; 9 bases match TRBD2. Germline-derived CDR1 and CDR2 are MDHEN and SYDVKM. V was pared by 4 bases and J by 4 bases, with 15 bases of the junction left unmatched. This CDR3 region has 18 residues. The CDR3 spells CASSSLSWAGGGPDTQYF. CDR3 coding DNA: TGTGCCAGCAGTTCCCTATCCTGGGCGGGAGGGGGTCCAGATACGCAGTATTTT.

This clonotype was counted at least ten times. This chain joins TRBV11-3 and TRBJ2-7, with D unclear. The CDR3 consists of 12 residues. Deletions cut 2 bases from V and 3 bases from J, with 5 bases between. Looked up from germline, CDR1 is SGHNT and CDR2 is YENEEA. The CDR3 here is CASSLTGYEQYF. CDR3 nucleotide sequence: TGTGCCAGCAGCTTAACCGGCTACGAGCAGTACTTC. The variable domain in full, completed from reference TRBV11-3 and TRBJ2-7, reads EAGVVQSPRYKIIEKKQPVAFWCNPISGHNTLYWYLQNLGQGPELLIRYENEEAVDDSQLPKDRFSAERLKGVDSTLKIQPAELGDSAVYLCASSLTGYEQYFGPGTRLTVT.

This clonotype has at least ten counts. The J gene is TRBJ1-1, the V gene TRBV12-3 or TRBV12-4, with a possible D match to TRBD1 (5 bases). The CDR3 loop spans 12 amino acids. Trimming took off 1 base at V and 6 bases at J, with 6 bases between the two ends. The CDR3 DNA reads TGTGCCAGCAGTTTAGGGGGGTCTGAAGCTTTCTTT. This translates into CASSLGGSEAFF.